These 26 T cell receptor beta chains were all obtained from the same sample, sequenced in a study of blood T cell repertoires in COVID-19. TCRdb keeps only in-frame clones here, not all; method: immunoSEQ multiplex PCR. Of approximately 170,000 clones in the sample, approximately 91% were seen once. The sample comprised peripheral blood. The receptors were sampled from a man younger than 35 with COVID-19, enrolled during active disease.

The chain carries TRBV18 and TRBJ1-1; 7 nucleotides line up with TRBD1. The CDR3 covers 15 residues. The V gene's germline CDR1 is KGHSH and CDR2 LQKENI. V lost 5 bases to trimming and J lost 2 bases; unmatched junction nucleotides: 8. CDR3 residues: CASSGQGEGNTEAFF. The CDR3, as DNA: TGTGCCAGCTCAGGCCAGGGGGAAGGAAACACTGAAGCTTTCTTT.

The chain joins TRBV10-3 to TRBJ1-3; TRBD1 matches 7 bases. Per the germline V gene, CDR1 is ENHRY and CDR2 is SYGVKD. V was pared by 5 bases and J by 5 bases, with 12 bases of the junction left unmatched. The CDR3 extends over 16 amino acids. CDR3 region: CAISPGGRPTRNTIYF. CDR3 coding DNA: TGTGCCATCAGTCCAGGGGGACGGCCAACTCGAAACACCATATATTTT.

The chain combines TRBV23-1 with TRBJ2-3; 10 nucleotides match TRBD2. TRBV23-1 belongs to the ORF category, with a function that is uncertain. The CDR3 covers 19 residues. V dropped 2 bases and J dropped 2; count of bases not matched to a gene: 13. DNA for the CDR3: TGCGCCAGCAGTCAACCTACGCATAGCGGGAGGCCTAACACAGATACGCAGTATTTT. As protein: CASSQPTHSGRPNTDTQYF.

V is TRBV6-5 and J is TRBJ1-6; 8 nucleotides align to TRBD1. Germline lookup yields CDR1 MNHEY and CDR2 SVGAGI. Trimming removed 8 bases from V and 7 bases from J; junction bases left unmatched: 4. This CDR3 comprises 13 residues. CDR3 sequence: CASGYRGNSPLHF. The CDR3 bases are TGTGCCAGCGGGTACAGGGGGAATTCACCCCTCCACTTT.

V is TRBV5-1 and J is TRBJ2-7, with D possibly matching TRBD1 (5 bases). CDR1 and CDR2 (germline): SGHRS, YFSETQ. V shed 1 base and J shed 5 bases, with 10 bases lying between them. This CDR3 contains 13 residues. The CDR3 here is CASSLSRAHEQYF. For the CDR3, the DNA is TGCGCCAGCAGCTTGAGCAGGGCCCACGAGCAGTACTTC.

CDR3 sequence (DNA): TGCGCCAGCCAGGCGGGGGTCCCCACAGATACGCAGTATTTT. This sequence encodes CASQAGVPTDTQYF. The chain combines TRBV5-1 with TRBJ2-3, with 7 bases lining up with TRBD2. The V gene end was trimmed by 7 bases and the J gene end by 2 bases; junction bases not matched to a gene: 7. Germline V gene lookup returns CDR1 SGHRS and CDR2 YFSETQ. The length of the CDR3 is 14 residues.

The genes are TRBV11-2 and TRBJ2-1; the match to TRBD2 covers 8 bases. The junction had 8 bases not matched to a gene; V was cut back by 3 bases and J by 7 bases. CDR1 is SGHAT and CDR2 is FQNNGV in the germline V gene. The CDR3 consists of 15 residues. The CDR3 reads CASSFGLAGLNEQFF. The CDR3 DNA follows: TGTGCCAGCAGCTTCGGTCTAGCGGGTCTTAATGAGCAGTTCTTC.

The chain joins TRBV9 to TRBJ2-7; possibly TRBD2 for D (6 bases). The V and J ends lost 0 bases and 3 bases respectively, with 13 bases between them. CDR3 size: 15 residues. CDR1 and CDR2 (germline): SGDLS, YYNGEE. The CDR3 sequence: CASSVATSSIYEQYF. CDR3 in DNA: TGTGCCAGCAGCGTAGCGACTAGTAGTATCTACGAGCAGTACTTC. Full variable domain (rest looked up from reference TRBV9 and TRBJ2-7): DSGVTQTPKHLITATGQRVTLRCSPRSGDLSVYWYQQSLDQGLQFLIQYYNGEERAKGNILERFSAQQFPDLHSELNLSSLELGDSALYFCASSVATSSIYEQYFGPGTRLTVT.

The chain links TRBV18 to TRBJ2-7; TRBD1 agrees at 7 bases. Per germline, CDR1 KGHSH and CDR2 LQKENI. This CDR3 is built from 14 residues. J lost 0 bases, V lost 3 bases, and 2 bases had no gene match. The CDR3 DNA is TGTGCCAGCTCACCGGACAGGAGCTCCTACGAGCAGTACTTC. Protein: CASSPDRSSYEQYF.

CDR3 DNA: TGTGCCAGCAGTGATGCCCCCGGGGGGACAGGGTTGACAGAGACCCAGTACTTC. It specifies CASSDAPGGTGLTETQYF. The chain links TRBV2 to TRBJ2-5; 9 bases fit TRBD1. The CDR3 covers 18 residues. V dropped 3 bases and J dropped 4; count of bases not matched to a gene: 15. From germline, CDR1 is SNHLY and CDR2 FYNNEI.

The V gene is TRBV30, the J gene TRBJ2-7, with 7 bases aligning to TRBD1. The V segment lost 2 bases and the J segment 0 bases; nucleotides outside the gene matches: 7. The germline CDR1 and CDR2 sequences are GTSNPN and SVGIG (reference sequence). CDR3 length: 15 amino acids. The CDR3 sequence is CAWSPDRLSSYEQYF. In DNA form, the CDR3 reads TGTGCCTGGAGTCCGGACAGGTTGTCCTCCTACGAGCAGTACTTC.

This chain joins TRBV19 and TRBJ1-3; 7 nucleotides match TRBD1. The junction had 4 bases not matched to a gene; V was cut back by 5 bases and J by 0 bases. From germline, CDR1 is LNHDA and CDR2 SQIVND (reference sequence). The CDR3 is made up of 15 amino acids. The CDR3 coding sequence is TGTGCCAGTAGTGTCGCAGGGGGCTCTGGAAACACCATATATTTT. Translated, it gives CASSVAGGSGNTIYF.

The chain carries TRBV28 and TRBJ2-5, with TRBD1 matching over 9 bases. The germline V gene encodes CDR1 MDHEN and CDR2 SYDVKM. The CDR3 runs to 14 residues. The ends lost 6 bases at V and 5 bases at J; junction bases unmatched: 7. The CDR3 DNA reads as TGTGCCAGCAGGCGTACAGGGGGCGAGGAGACCCAGTACTTC. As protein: CASRRTGGEETQYF.

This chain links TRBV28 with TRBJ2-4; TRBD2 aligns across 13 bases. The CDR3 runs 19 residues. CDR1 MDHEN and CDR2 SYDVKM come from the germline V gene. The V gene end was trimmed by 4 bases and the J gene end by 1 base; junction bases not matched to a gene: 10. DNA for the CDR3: TGTGCCAGCAGTTCCCCGGGACTAGCGGGAAGGTGGGCCAAAAACATTCAGTACTTC. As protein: CASSSPGLAGRWAKNIQYF.

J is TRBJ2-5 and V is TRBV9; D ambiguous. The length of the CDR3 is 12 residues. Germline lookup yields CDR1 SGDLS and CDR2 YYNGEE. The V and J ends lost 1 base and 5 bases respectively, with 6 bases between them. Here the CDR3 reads CASSVREETQYF. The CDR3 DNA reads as TGTGCCAGCAGCGTACGCGAGGAGACCCAGTACTTC.

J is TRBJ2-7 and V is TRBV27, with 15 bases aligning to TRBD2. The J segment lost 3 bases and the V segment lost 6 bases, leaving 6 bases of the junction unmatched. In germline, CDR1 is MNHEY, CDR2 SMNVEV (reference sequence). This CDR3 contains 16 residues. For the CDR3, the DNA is TGTGCCAGCAGCCGCGGGACTAGCGGGGGGTTCTACGAGCAGTACTTC. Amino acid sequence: CASSRGTSGGFYEQYF.

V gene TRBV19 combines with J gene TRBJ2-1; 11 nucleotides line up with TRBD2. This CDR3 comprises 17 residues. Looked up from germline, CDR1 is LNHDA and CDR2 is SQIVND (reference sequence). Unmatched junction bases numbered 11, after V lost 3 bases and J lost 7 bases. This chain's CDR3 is CASSISATSGRSNEQFF. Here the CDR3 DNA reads TGTGCCAGTAGTATTTCCGCAACTAGCGGGAGATCTAATGAGCAGTTCTTC.

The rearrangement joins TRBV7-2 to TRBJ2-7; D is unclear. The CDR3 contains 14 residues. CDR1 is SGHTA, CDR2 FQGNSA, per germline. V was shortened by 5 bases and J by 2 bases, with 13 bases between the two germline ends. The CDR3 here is CASSPPWPPYEQYF. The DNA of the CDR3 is TGTGCCAGCAGCCCCCCGTGGCCACCCTACGAGCAGTACTTC. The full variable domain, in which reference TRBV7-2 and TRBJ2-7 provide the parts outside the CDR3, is GAGVSQSPSNKVTEKGKDVELRCDPISGHTALYWYRQSLGQGLEFLIYFQGNSAPDKSGLPSDRFSAERTGGSVSTLTIQRTQQEDSAVYLCASSPPWPPYEQYFGPGTRLTVT.

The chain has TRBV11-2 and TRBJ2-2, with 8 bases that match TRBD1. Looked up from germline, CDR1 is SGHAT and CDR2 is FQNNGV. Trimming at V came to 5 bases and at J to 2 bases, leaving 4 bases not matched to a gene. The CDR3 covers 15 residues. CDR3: CASSLGTGNTGELFF. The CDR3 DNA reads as TGTGCCAGCAGCCTCGGGACAGGAAACACCGGGGAGCTGTTTTTT.

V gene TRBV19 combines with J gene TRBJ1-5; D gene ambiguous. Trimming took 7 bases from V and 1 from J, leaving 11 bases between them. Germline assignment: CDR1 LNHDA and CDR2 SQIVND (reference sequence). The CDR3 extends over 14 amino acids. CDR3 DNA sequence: TGTGCCAGTACCAAGGAGGTCAGCAATCAGCCCCAGCATTTT. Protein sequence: CASTKEVSNQPQHF.

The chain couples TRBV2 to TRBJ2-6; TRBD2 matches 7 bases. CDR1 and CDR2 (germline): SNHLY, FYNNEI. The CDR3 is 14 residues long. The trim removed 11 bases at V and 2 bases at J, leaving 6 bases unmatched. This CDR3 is CAGKRGAGANVLTF. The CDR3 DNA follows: TGTGCCGGGAAACGGGGGGCTGGGGCCAACGTCCTGACTTTC.

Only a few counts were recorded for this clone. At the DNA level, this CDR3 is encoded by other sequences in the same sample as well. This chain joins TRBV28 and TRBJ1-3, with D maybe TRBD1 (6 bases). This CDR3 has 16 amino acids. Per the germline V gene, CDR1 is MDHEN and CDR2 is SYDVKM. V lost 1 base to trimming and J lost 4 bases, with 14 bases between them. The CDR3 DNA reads TGTGCCAGCAGTTTATCGGGCAGGGGCCGGGGAAACACCATATATTTT. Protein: CASSLSGRGRGNTIYF. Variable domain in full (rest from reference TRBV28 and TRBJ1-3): DVKVTQSSRYLVKRTGEKVFLECVQDMDHENMFWYRQDPGLGLRLIYFSYDVKMKEKGDIPEGYSVSREKKERFSLILESASTNQTSMYLCASSLSGRGRGNTIYFGEGSWLTVV.

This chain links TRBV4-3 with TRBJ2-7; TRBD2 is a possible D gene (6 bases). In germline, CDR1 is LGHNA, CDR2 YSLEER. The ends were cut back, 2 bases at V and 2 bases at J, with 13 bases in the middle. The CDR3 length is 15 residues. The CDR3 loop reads CASSQQRLGTYEQYF. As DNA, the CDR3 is TGCGCCAGCAGCCAACAGCGACTAGGGACCTACGAGCAGTACTTC.

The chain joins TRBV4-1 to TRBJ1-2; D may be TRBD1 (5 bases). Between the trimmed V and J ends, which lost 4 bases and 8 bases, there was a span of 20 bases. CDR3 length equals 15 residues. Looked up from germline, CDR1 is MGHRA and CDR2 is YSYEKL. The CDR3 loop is CASSPGREEFRGYTF. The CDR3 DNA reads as TGCGCCAGCAGCCCGGGCAGGGAGGAATTTCGCGGCTACACCTTC.

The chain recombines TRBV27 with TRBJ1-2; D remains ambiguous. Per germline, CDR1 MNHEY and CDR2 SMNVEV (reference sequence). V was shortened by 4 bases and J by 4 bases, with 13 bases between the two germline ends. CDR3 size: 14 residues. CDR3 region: CASSSGGLLYGYTF. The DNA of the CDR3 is TGTGCCAGCAGTTCCGGAGGCCTCCTCTATGGCTACACCTTC.

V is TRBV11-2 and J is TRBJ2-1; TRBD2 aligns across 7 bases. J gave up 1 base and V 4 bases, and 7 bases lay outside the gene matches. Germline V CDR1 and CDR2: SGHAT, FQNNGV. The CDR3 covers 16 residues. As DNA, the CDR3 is TGTGCCAGCAGCTCCTGGCTAGCGGCGTCCTACAATGAGCAGTTCTTC. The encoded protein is CASSSWLAASYNEQFF.